The clone carrying this T cell receptor (beta chain) showed up just a few times. Its antigen is still unknown. This entry belongs to a study of OX40 agonist ivuxolimab in advanced cancers. This CDR3 contains 14 residues. The trim removed 7 bases at V and 1 base at J, leaving 3 bases unmatched. The germline CDR1 and CDR2 sequences are LNHDA and SQIVND (reference sequence). Study-level results: Clonal expansion in partial responders at 0.1-3.0 mg/kg ranked among the lowest.

TCRdb's copy holds only in-frame clones and misses some; the assay was immunoSEQ multiplex PCR. Of more than 85,000 clones detected, about 92% appear once; the ten largest clones hold 1.5% to 2%. The receptor was isolated from an adult with an advanced solid tumor such as melanoma, head and neck, liver or kidney cancer. The chain is built from TRBV19 and TRBJ1-5, with 8 bases that match TRBD1. Sequences were derived from CD4+ or CD8+ T cells sorted from blood, sampled in a trial of the OX40 agonist ivuxolimab. CDR3 in DNA: TGTGCCAGTAACCAGGGGGCGAGCAATCAGCCCCAGCATTTT. Its protein product is CASNQGASNQPQHF.